This is a list of T cell receptor beta chains from one sample in a study of cytomegalovirus exposure and HLA in healthy donors. Only in-frame clones appear in the TCRdb table, and some are missing; sequencing was by immunoSEQ multiplex PCR. The table records about 92,000 clones, more than 65% of them present only once. Material: PBMCs. The receptors here all came from a girl aged 2-10 years in good health and CMV-seropositive. Each CDR3 is given with its conserved first and last residue. The D gene is left open where the match is weak. Clone size is stated in some rows and not others, as once, few, many or a class when expanded.

TRBV5-6	TRBD2	TRBJ2-1	NA	CASSLAGASGLLNNEQFF	TGTGCCAGCAGCTTGGCCGGCGCTAGCGGCCTATTAAACAATGAGCAGTTCTTC
TRBV19	NA	TRBJ1-5	NA	CASSIVGARGNQPQHF	TGTGCCAGTAGTATAGTGGGGGCACGGGGCAATCAGCCCCAGCATTTT
TRBV7-5	NA	TRBJ1-5	NA	CARIRLSHGPQHF	TGTGCCAGAATTCGACTCTCCCATGGACCCCAGCATTTT
TRBV5-1	TRBD2	TRBJ2-1	NA	CASSLTSGQSSYNEQFF	TGCGCCAGCAGCTTGACTAGCGGGCAAAGCTCCTACAATGAGCAGTTCTTC
TRBV21-1	NA	TRBJ2-3	NA	CASSNRVRSTDTQYF	TGTGCCAGCAGCAACCGGGTGCGTAGCACAGATACGCAGTATTTT
TRBV6-1	TRBD2	TRBJ2-7	few	CASSENPLAGTIYEQYF	TGTGCCAGCAGTGAAAACCCGCTAGCGGGTACAATTTACGAGCAGTACTTC
TRBV13	NA	TRBJ2-7	NA	CASSGGPGDEQYF	TGTGCCAGCAGCGGCGGACCAGGGGACGAGCAGTACTTC
TRBV7-8	TRBD1	TRBJ2-2	NA	CASSFRGRAGELFF	TGTGCCAGCAGCTTCAGGGGGCGCGCCGGGGAGCTGTTTTTT
TRBV28	TRBD2	TRBJ2-1	once	CASSTGTSGIYNEQFF	TGTGCCAGCAGTACCGGGACTAGCGGGATCTACAATGAGCAGTTCTTC
TRBV7-2	NA	TRBJ2-3	NA	CASSPASGTDTQYF	TGTGCCAGCAGCCCAGCTAGCGGCACAGATACGCAGTATTTT
TRBV7-8	TRBD1	TRBJ1-1	NA	CASSLGGTGYTNTEAFF	TGTGCCAGCAGCTTAGGTGGGACAGGGTACACGAACACTGAAGCTTTCTTT
TRBV6-1	TRBD1	TRBJ1-4	few	CASSEMDRYNEKLFF	TGTGCCAGCAGTGAAATGGACAGGTATAATGAAAAACTGTTTTTT
TRBV28	TRBD1	TRBJ1-2	NA	CASTSMGTGANYGYTF	TGTGCCAGCACCTCTATGGGGACAGGGGCTAACTATGGCTACACCTTC
TRBV7-2	TRBD2	TRBJ2-7	few	CASSLAFSGRGEQYF	TGTGCCAGCAGCTTAGCGTTTAGCGGGAGGGGCGAGCAGTACTTC
TRBV9	NA	TRBJ2-1	NA	CASSVEGGLLISEQFF	TGTGCCAGCAGCGTAGAGGGCGGGTTGCTGATCAGTGAGCAGTTCTTC
TRBV7-4	NA	TRBJ2-1	few	CASSHVPPGENNEQFF	TGTGCCAGCAGCCACGTCCCACCGGGAGAGAATAATGAGCAGTTCTTC
TRBV5-6	NA	TRBJ1-1	NA	CASSADKEAFF	TGTGCCAGCAGCGCCGACAAGGAAGCTTTCTTT
TRBV28	NA	TRBJ1-1	few	CASRSTGNTEAFF	TGTGCCAGCAGGTCAACCGGGAACACTGAAGCTTTCTTT
TRBV6-1	NA	TRBJ2-6	NA	CASSELPLGGAWEPGANVLTF	TGTGCCAGCAGTGAATTGCCCTTGGGGGGGGCATGGGAGCCTGGGGCCAACGTCCTGACTTTC
TRBV5-1	TRBD1	TRBJ2-3	NA	CASSSGQAADTQYF	TGCGCCAGCAGCTCGGGACAGGCGGCAGATACGCAGTATTTT
TRBV30	NA	TRBJ1-4	NA	CAWRIQASGQLFF	TGTGCCTGGAGGATACAGGCTTCCGGGCAACTGTTTTTT
TRBV4-1	NA	TRBJ2-2	NA	CASSQDLGAGPNTGELFF	TGCGCCAGCAGCCAAGATCTCGGTGCGGGACCGAACACCGGGGAGCTGTTTTTT
TRBV28	NA	TRBJ2-1	NA	CASSFFGADEQFF	TGTGCCAGCAGTTTTTTTGGAGCGGATGAGCAGTTCTTC
TRBV29-1	TRBD2	TRBJ2-7	NA	CSVVLAGNEQYF	TGCAGCGTTGTACTAGCGGGAAACGAGCAGTACTTC
TRBV4-1	TRBD1	TRBJ1-2	NA	CASSQVPRGVYGYTF	TGCGCCAGCAGCCAAGTCCCCAGGGGGGTCTATGGCTACACCTTC
TRBV14	TRBD2	TRBJ2-7	few	CASSQVFGRGSSYEQYF	TGTGCCAGCAGCCAAGTTTTTGGGCGGGGGAGCTCCTACGAGCAGTACTTC
TRBV7-9	NA	TRBJ2-5	NA	CASSAGQLRETQYF	TGTGCCAGCAGCGCGGGACAGCTCCGTGAGACCCAGTACTTC
TRBV5-1	TRBD1	TRBJ1-1	NA	CASREGQLGTEAFF	TGCGCCAGCAGGGAGGGACAGCTGGGGACTGAAGCTTTCTTT
TRBV19	NA	TRBJ1-5	NA	CASSIAGNQPQHF	TGTGCCAGTAGTATAGCCGGGAATCAGCCCCAGCATTTT
TRBV30	TRBD2	TRBJ2-1	NA	CGCGSWDEQFF	TGTGGTTGCGGGAGTTGGGATGAGCAGTTCTTC
TRBV2	TRBD1	TRBJ2-4	NA	CASSETGQGLLAKNIQYF	TGTGCCAGCAGTGAAACGGGACAGGGGCTTTTAGCCAAAAACATTCAGTACTTC
TRBV7-9	NA	TRBJ1-5	NA	CASSPGGQPQHF	TGTGCCAGCAGCCCCGGCGGGCAGCCCCAGCATTTT
TRBV6-4	NA	TRBJ1-1	NA	CASSEEGGTEAFF	TGTGCCAGCAGTGAGGAGGGAGGCACTGAAGCTTTCTTT
TRBV30	NA	TRBJ2-1	NA	CAWTLPYNEQFF	TGTGCCTGGACTCTACCTTACAATGAGCAGTTCTTC
TRBV5-1	TRBD2	TRBJ2-2	NA	CASSLGVAGGPGELFF	TGCGCCAGCAGCTTGGGGGTAGCGGGAGGACCCGGGGAGCTGTTTTTT
TRBV2	TRBD1	TRBJ2-7	NA	CASREPRWTGGSWEQYF	TGTGCCAGCAGGGAACCGCGGTGGACAGGGGGCTCGTGGGAGCAGTACTTC
TRBV10-2	NA	TRBJ2-5	NA	CASRIAAQETQYF	TGCGCCAGCAGGATAGCGGCCCAAGAGACCCAGTACTTC
TRBV28	NA	TRBJ1-1	NA	CASGGSLNTEAFF	TGTGCCAGCGGGGGGAGTTTGAACACTGAAGCTTTCTTT
TRBV6-5	NA	TRBJ1-2	NA	CASSLSGGSYYGYTF	TGTGCCAGCAGTCTCTCCGGGGGGAGCTACTATGGCTACACCTTC
TRBV19	TRBD1	TRBJ2-5	NA	CASSIRDRAPRGEETQYF	TGTGCCAGTAGTATCCGGGACAGGGCCCCCAGGGGAGAAGAGACCCAGTACTTC
TRBV29-1	TRBD2	TRBJ2-5	NA	CSVGLAGGIRETQYF	TGCAGCGTGGGACTAGCGGGAGGGATTAGGGAGACCCAGTACTTC
TRBV21-1	NA	TRBJ2-6	NA	CARTDRYGPGANVLTF	TGTGCCAGAACAGACAGATATGGGCCTGGGGCCAACGTCCTGACTTTC
TRBV29-1	TRBD2	TRBJ2-1	NA	CSVAVAGGGNEQFF	TGCAGCGTTGCAGTAGCGGGAGGGGGCAATGAGCAGTTCTTC
TRBV1	NA	TRBJ2-7	NA	CTSSQNREPTPSYEQYF	TGCACCAGCAGCCAAAATCGGGAACCGACCCCCTCCTACGAGCAGTACTTC
TRBV20-1	TRBD1	TRBJ1-1	NA	CSAIRGPDSFF	TGCAGTGCTATCAGGGGGCCTGATTCCTTCTTT
TRBV4-1	TRBD1	TRBJ1-1	NA	CASSHSSGTGRTEAFF	TGCGCCAGCAGCCACTCATCCGGGACAGGTAGGACTGAAGCTTTCTTT
TRBV6-5	NA	TRBJ1-2	NA	CASSYSRSGQNYGYTF	TGTGCCAGCAGTTACTCGAGGTCAGGACAGAACTATGGCTACACCTTC
TRBV30	TRBD2	TRBJ2-1	few	CAWSVKGAGGNEQFF	TGTGCCTGGAGTGTAAAAGGAGCGGGAGGGAATGAGCAGTTCTTC
TRBV5-4	NA	TRBJ2-7	NA	CASSLSGTYEQYF	TGTGCCAGCAGCTTGAGCGGTACCTACGAGCAGTACTTC
TRBV7-3	NA	TRBJ1-1	NA	CASSFRGVRTEAFF	TGTGCCAGCAGCTTCCGGGGGGTTAGGACTGAAGCTTTCTTT
TRBV29-1	NA	TRBJ2-2	NA	CSVLRSSDPLNTGELFF	TGCAGCGTTTTGCGGTCTAGCGACCCATTAAACACCGGGGAGCTGTTTTTT
TRBV30	TRBD1	TRBJ1-2	NA	CAWRGTGARGYTF	TGTGCCTGGAGGGGGACAGGTGCCCGTGGCTACACCTTC
TRBV18	NA	TRBJ1-1	NA	CASSQAMNTEAFF	TGTGCCAGCTCGCAGGCCATGAACACTGAAGCTTTCTTT
TRBV7-9	NA	TRBJ2-6	NA	CASRRGGPGANVLTF	TGTGCCAGCAGACGGGGTGGCCCTGGGGCCAACGTCCTGACTTTC